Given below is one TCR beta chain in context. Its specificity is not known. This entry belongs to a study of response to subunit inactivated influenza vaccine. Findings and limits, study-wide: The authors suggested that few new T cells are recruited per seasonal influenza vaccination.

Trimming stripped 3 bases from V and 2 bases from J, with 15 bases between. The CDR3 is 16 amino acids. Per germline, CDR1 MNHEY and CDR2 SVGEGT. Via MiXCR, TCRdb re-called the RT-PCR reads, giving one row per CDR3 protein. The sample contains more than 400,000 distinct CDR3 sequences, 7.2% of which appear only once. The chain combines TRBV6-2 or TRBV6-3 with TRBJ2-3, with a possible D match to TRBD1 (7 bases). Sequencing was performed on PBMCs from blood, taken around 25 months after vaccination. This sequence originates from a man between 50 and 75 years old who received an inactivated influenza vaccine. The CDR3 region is CASSYSDRDFTDTQYF. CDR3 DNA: TGTGCCAGCAGTTATTCAGACAGGGACTTCACAGATACGCAGTATTTT.